A selection of T cell receptor beta chains follows, all from one sample in a study of cytomegalovirus exposure and HLA in healthy donors. Here immunoSEQ multiplex PCR was the method, and the copy in TCRdb shows in-frame clones only, minus some. Here the sample spans 45,000 to 70,000 clones, 93% being singletons. The material sequenced was PBMCs. All receptors derive from a young woman in good health and CMV-seronegative. Each CDR3 is given without its conserved first and last residue. The order of the fields is J gene, V gene, CDR3 protein.

TRBJ2-3	TRBV5-6	ASSFRLAGDTDTQY
TRBJ1-4	TRBV7-9	ASSSGTGGDEKLF
TRBJ1-1	TRBV18	ASSPVRGTEAF
TRBJ1-1	TRBV28	ASSSPGQGMNTEAF
TRBJ2-7	TRBV29-1	SVEGQGAYEQY
TRBJ1-2	TRBV9	ASSVGGQSFYGYT
TRBJ2-5	TRBV4-1	ASSSQDGKETQY
TRBJ1-5	TRBV25-1	ASSEWGDNQPQH
TRBJ1-2	TRBV29-1	SVADRGIYGYT
TRBJ1-6	TRBV4-2	ASSPAGGGDSPLH
TRBJ2-2	TRBV9	ASSASHRVRRTGELF